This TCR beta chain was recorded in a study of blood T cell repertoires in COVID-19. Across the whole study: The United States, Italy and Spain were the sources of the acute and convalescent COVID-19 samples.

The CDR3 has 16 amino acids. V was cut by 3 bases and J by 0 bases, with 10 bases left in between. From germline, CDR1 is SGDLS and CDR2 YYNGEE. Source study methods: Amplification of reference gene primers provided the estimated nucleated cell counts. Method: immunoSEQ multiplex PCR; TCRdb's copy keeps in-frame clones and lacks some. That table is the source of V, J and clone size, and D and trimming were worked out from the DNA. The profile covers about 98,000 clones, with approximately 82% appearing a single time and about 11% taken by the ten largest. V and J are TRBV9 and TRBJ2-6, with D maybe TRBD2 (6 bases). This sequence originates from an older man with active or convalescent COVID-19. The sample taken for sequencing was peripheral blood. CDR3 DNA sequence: TGTGCCAGCAGCGCCCCGGGGGACTCTGGGGCCAACGTCCTGACTTTC. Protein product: CASSAPGDSGANVLTF.